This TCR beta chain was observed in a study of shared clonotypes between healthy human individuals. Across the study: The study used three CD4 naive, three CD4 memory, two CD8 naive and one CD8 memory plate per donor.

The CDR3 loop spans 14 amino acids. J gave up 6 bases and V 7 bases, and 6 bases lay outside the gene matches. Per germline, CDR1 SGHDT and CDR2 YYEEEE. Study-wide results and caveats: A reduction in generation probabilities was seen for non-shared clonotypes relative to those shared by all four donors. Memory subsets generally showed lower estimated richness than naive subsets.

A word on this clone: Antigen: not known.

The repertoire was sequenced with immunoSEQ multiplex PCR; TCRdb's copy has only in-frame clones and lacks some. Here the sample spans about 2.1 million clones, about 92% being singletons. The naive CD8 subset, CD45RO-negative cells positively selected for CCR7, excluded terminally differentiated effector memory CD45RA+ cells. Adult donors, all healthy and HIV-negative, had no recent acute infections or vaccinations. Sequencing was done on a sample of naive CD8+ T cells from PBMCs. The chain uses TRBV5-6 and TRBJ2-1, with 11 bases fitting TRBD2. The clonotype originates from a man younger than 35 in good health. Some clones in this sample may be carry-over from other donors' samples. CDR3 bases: TGTGCCAGCCATACTAGCGGGAGCGCCAATGAGCAGTTCTTC. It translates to CASHTSGSANEQFF.